Listed below are T cell receptor beta chains from one sample, sequenced in a study of OX40 agonist ivuxolimab in advanced cancers. The repertoire was sequenced with immunoSEQ multiplex PCR; TCRdb's copy has only in-frame clones and lacks some. Here the sample spans tens of thousands of clones, roughly 77% being singletons. This sample comprised CD4+ or CD8+ T cells sorted from blood, obtained in a trial of the OX40 agonist ivuxolimab. The receptors originated from an adult with an advanced solid tumor such as melanoma, head and neck, liver or kidney cancer. Both conserved end residues are part of each CDR3. Fields, in order: clone size, J gene, V gene, D gene, CDR3 protein, CDR3 DNA. The D gene is left open where the match is weak. Some rows have no size entry. The others give once, few or many, or a class for an expanded clone.

.	TRBJ2-7	TRBV7-9	.	CASSSPYRVDEQHF	TGTGCCAGCAGCTCCCCGTATAGGGTGGACGAGCAGCACTTC
.	TRBJ2-3	TRBV29-1	TRBD2	CSVGGTSGHTDTQYF	TGCAGCGTTGGAGGGACTAGCGGACACACAGATACGCAGTATTTT
.	TRBJ2-4	TRBV6-1	TRBD1	CASSEIVGGRDIQYF	TGTGCCAGCAGTGAAATAGTAGGGGGCCGGGACATTCAGTACTTC
.	TRBJ1-3	TRBV5-1	.	CASSFGGHSGNTIYF	TGCGCCAGCAGCTTTGGGGGGCACTCTGGAAACACCATATATTTT
.	TRBJ1-2	TRBV11-2	.	CASSSRPGGARYGYTF	TGTGCCAGCAGCTCCCGACCCGGCGGGGCTCGCTATGGCTACACCTTC
.	TRBJ1-5	TRBV19	TRBD1	CASMEPGTGNNQPQHF	TGTGCCAGTATGGAACCCGGGACAGGGAACAATCAGCCCCAGCATTTT
medium-sized	TRBJ1-2	TRBV7-8	TRBD1	CASSDRDRMSF	TGTGCCAGCAGCGACCGGGACAGGATGTCCTTC
.	TRBJ1-1	TRBV6-5	TRBD1	CASKSTGDTEAFF	TGTGCCAGCAAGTCGACAGGGGACACTGAAGCTTTCTTT
few	TRBJ1-1	TRBV29-1	.	CSAALGGNTEAFF	TGCAGCGCCGCCTTGGGGGGAAACACTGAAGCTTTCTTT
.	TRBJ2-7	TRBV28	TRBD2	CASSPSGRAVYEQYF	TGTGCCAGCAGTCCGAGCGGGAGGGCCGTCTACGAGCAGTACTTC
once	TRBJ2-1	TRBV6-1	.	CASTLGTSYGNEQFF	TGTGCCAGCACCTTAGGGACGTCGTATGGGAATGAGCAGTTCTTC
.	TRBJ1-4	TRBV2	TRBD1	CASTPQRQGTNEKLFF	TGTGCCAGCACCCCCCAGAGACAGGGAACTAATGAAAAACTGTTTTTT
.	TRBJ2-1	TRBV2	TRBD2	CASSETSGRAGEQFF	TGTGCCAGCAGTGAGACTAGCGGGAGGGCCGGTGAGCAGTTCTTC
.	TRBJ1-1	TRBV14	.	CASSATSGIEAFF	TGTGCCAGCAGCGCCACCTCAGGGATTGAAGCTTTCTTT
.	TRBJ1-2	TRBV19	.	CASSIVPGNYGYTF	TGTGCCAGTAGTATAGTTCCAGGGAACTATGGCTACACCTTC
few	TRBJ1-2	TRBV28	.	CASSLVGGGYTF	TGTGCCAGCAGTTTAGTGGGAGGCGGCTACACCTTC
.	TRBJ2-7	TRBV30	.	CAWSPPFGSHEQYF	TGTGCCTGGAGTCCCCCCTTCGGGTCCCACGAGCAGTACTTC
.	TRBJ2-5	TRBV9	TRBD1	CASSVGGQSPETQYF	TGTGCCAGCAGCGTAGGGGGACAGTCCCCCGAGACCCAGTACTTC
.	TRBJ2-7	TRBV6-6	.	CASSYSRGYEQYF	TGTGCCAGCAGTTACTCGAGGGGTTACGAGCAGTACTTC
.	TRBJ1-2	TRBV2	.	CASRWGQNYGYTF	TGTGCCAGCAGGTGGGGACAAAACTATGGCTACACCTTC
.	TRBJ2-1	TRBV2	TRBD1	CASIGGSRGRSDNEQFF	TGTGCCAGCATTGGCGGATCGAGGGGGCGGTCCGACAATGAGCAGTTCTTC
.	TRBJ1-6	TRBV30	TRBD1	CAWSRGQGGSPLHF	TGTGCCTGGAGTAGGGGACAGGGTGGTTCACCCCTCCACTTT
few	TRBJ1-2	TRBV13	.	CASSLGGNYGYTF	TGTGCCAGCAGCTTAGGGGGTAACTATGGCTACACCTTC
.	TRBJ2-5	TRBV7-9	.	CASSLGGWETQYF	TGTGCCAGCAGCTTAGGGGGGTGGGAGACCCAGTACTTC
.	TRBJ1-3	TRBV7-3	TRBD1	CASSPGQEGNTIYF	TGTGCCAGCAGCCCCGGACAGGAGGGAAACACCATATATTTT
.	TRBJ1-1	TRBV7-8	.	CASSPPGRLNTEAFF	TGTGCCAGCAGCCCGCCGGGACGCCTGAACACTGAAGCTTTCTTT
.	TRBJ2-5	TRBV18	TRBD1	CASSPYRGSLASQETQYF	TGTGCCAGCTCACCGTACAGGGGATCACTTGCGTCCCAAGAGACCCAGTACTTC
.	TRBJ2-7	TRBV7-9	.	CASSLEGRPTYEQYF	TGTGCCAGCAGCTTAGAGGGCAGGCCAACCTACGAGCAGTACTTC
.	TRBJ2-7	TRBV7-6	.	CASSLSLGLEQYF	TGTGCCAGCAGCTTAAGTCTGGGGTTGGAGCAGTACTTC
.	TRBJ2-1	TRBV14	TRBD1	CASSQDPRTGGAIYNEQFF	TGTGCCAGCAGCCAAGACCCAAGGACAGGGGGCGCGATTTACAATGAGCAGTTCTTC
.	TRBJ1-1	TRBV30	.	CAWSAMFGGTEAFF	TGTGCCTGGAGTGCCATGTTCGGGGGCACTGAAGCTTTCTTT
.	TRBJ2-7	TRBV5-6	.	CASSLETRVPRPEQYF	TGTGCCAGCAGCTTAGAAACTCGGGTTCCGCGGCCCGAGCAGTACTTC
once	TRBJ2-1	TRBV11-1	.	CASSLGREQFF	TGTGCCAGCAGCTTAGGGCGTGAGCAGTTCTTC
.	TRBJ2-2	TRBV19	.	CASSKTITGELFF	TGTGCCAGTAGTAAGACTATTACCGGGGAGCTGTTTTTT
.	TRBJ2-7	TRBV5-1	.	CASSLGSFGQYF	TGCGCCAGCAGCTTGGGGAGCTTCGGGCAGTACTTC
few	TRBJ1-1	TRBV28	TRBD1	CATLGTANTEAFF	TGTGCTACTTTAGGGACAGCAAACACTGAAGCTTTCTTT
.	TRBJ2-5	TRBV5-1	.	CASSPLGETQYF	TGCGCCAGCAGCCCGCTCGGGGAGACCCAGTACTTC
.	TRBJ2-2	TRBV30	TRBD1	CAWSSFVGRGLTGELFF	TGTGCCTGGAGTTCGTTTGTAGGCAGGGGGCTCACCGGGGAGCTGTTTTTT